What follows are 7 T cell receptor beta chains derived from one specimen sequenced in a study of memory CD4+ T cells and cytomegalovirus serostatus. Method: immunoSEQ multiplex PCR; TCRdb's copy keeps in-frame clones and lacks some. The sample consists of tens of thousands of clones, over 70% of them appearing once. The sort gate was single viable CD3+CD4+CD8-CD45RO+ cells for memory CD4+ T cells. Material: memory CD4+ T cells from blood. The origin of the receptors is an adult in good health and CMV-seronegative.

This clone was counted between two and nine times. The chain has TRBV4-1 and TRBJ1-1; a weak D match, TRBD1 (6 bases). The V gene lost 5 bases and the J gene lost 1 base, with 11 bases spanning the gap. Germline loops: CDR1 MGHRA, CDR2 YSYEKL. The length of the CDR3 is 14 residues. The CDR3 sequence: CASSSPGANTEAFF. The CDR3 DNA sequence: TGCGCCAGCAGCTCCCCAGGGGCGAACACTGAAGCTTTCTTT.

This clone has a handful of counts. V usage is TRBV5-4 and J usage is TRBJ1-1; no firm D call. Germline CDR1 and CDR2: SGHNT and YYREEE (reference sequence). CDR3 length: 15 amino acids. The V and J ends lost 1 base and 0 bases respectively, with 10 bases between them. This CDR3 is CASSLTQYMNTEAFF. The CDR3, as DNA: TGTGCCAGCAGCTTGACCCAGTACATGAACACTGAAGCTTTCTTT.

The gene calls are TRBV5-1 and TRBJ2-4, with D possibly matching TRBD2 (6 bases). The CDR3 contains 14 residues. V was pared by 2 bases and J by 4 bases, with 10 bases between. Looked up from germline, CDR1 is SGHRS and CDR2 is YFSETQ. The CDR3, as DNA: TGCGCCAGCAGCTTTAGTAGCGGAAAAAACATTCAGTACTTC. It encodes CASSFSSGKNIQYF.

This clone was observed a handful of times. V is TRBV2 and J is TRBJ1-1, with TRBD1 as a possible D gene (5 bases). V lost 1 base and J lost 11, with 11 bases in between. CDR1 is SNHLY, CDR2 FYNNEI, per germline. This CDR3 region has 12 residues. As DNA, the CDR3 is TGTGCCAGCAGTGAAGTTAAGGGGAGGGCTTTCTTT. Translated: CASSEVKGRAFF.

V is TRBV7-2 and J is TRBJ2-1; the match to TRBD2 covers 9 bases. CDR3 length: 16 residues. From germline, CDR1 is SGHTA and CDR2 FQGNSA. V shed 5 bases and J 9 bases; nucleotides not matched to a gene: 14. CDR3 nucleotide sequence: TGTGCCAGCAGCGCAACTAGCGGGCTACTTACGATTGAGCAGTTCTTC. Its translation is CASSATSGLLTIEQFF.

The chain uses TRBV6-4 and TRBJ1-1; D uncertain. Germline lookup yields CDR1 MRHNA and CDR2 SNTAGT. V gave up 4 bases and J gave up 2 bases, with 8 bases separating them. This CDR3 region has 13 residues. The CDR3 region is CASSVSPNTEAFF. CDR3 DNA: TGTGCCAGCAGTGTCTCTCCTAACACTGAAGCTTTCTTT.

V is TRBV27 and J is TRBJ2-6; tentatively, D is TRBD1 or TRBD2 (5 bases each). Per the germline V gene, CDR1 is MNHEY and CDR2 is SMNVEV (reference sequence). The length of the CDR3 is 15 residues. V was trimmed by 7 bases and J by 0 bases, leaving 10 bases between them. CDR3 loop: CASKGRHSGANVLTF. The CDR3 region has the DNA TGTGCCAGCAAGGGACGGCACTCTGGGGCCAACGTCCTGACTTTC.